These T cell receptor beta chains were read from a single sample in a study of neoadjuvant anti-PD-1 for oral cavity cancer. Sequencing used immunoSEQ multiplex PCR; TCRdb keeps in-frame clones, though not all of them. Of about 15,000 clones listed, about 70% were seen once; the top ten hold 2.5% to 3%. Sequencing used PBMCs, obtained before nivolumab (anti-PD-1) treatment. These TCRs come from a person aged 40-85 years with oral cavity squamous cell carcinoma. Both conserved end residues are part of each CDR3. D genes are given only for firm matches. Not all rows give a size; the values are once, few, many and, for expanded clones, a class.

cdr3_length: 16
clone_size: .
d_call: TRBD2
j_call: TRBJ2-1
v_call: TRBV27
cdr3_aa: CASSPQFAGGRNEQFF
cdr3_nt: TGTGCCAGCAGCCCCCAGTTTGCGGGAGGGCGCAATGAGCAGTTCTTC

cdr3_length: 14
clone_size: once
d_call: .
j_call: TRBJ1-3
v_call: TRBV5-6
cdr3_aa: CASSLGDRQNTIYF
cdr3_nt: TGTGCCAGCAGCTTGGGAGACAGGCAGAACACCATATATTTT

cdr3_length: 13
clone_size: .
d_call: .
j_call: TRBJ1-5
v_call: TRBV6-5
cdr3_aa: CASSFSSNQPQHF
cdr3_nt: TGTGCCAGCAGTTTCAGTAGCAATCAGCCCCAGCATTTT

cdr3_length: 18
clone_size: few
d_call: .
j_call: TRBJ1-3
v_call: TRBV7-8
cdr3_aa: CASSLFRPGSSSGNTIYF
cdr3_nt: TGTGCCAGCAGCTTATTTCGGCCAGGCTCGAGCTCTGGAAACACCATATATTTT

cdr3_length: 15
clone_size: .
d_call: TRBD2
j_call: TRBJ2-3
v_call: TRBV29-1
cdr3_aa: CSVVVAGDSTDTQYF
cdr3_nt: TGCAGCGTTGTTGTTGCGGGAGACAGCACAGATACGCAGTATTTT

cdr3_length: 14
clone_size: few
d_call: .
j_call: TRBJ1-2
v_call: TRBV6-1
cdr3_aa: CASSDQAQSYGYTF
cdr3_nt: TGTGCCAGCAGTGATCAGGCACAGTCCTATGGCTACACCTTC

cdr3_length: 12
clone_size: .
d_call: .
j_call: TRBJ1-5
v_call: TRBV5-6
cdr3_aa: CASSLNNQPQHF
cdr3_nt: TGTGCCAGCAGCCTGAACAATCAGCCCCAGCATTTT

cdr3_length: 15
clone_size: .
d_call: TRBD1
j_call: TRBJ2-1
v_call: TRBV5-1
cdr3_aa: CASSSGQNTNNEQFF
cdr3_nt: TGCGCCAGCAGCTCGGGACAGAATACTAACAATGAGCAGTTCTTC

cdr3_length: 14
clone_size: .
d_call: TRBD1
j_call: TRBJ1-4
v_call: TRBV9
cdr3_aa: CASSGRDRNEKLFF
cdr3_nt: TGTGCCAGCAGCGGGCGGGACAGAAATGAAAAACTGTTTTTT

cdr3_length: 13
clone_size: .
d_call: .
j_call: TRBJ2-1
v_call: TRBV10-2
cdr3_aa: CASSRQSFGEQFF
cdr3_nt: TGCGCCAGCAGTAGGCAGTCCTTTGGGGAGCAGTTCTTC

cdr3_length: 15
clone_size: few
d_call: .
j_call: TRBJ1-2
v_call: TRBV5-1
cdr3_aa: CASSPKRTAFDSYTF
cdr3_nt: TGCGCCAGCAGCCCGAAGAGGACAGCATTCGACAGCTACACCTTC

cdr3_length: 15
clone_size: few
d_call: TRBD2
j_call: TRBJ2-7
v_call: TRBV5-1
cdr3_aa: CASSPGTSPIYEQYF
cdr3_nt: TGCGCCAGCAGCCCCGGGACTAGCCCAATATACGAGCAGTACTTC

cdr3_length: 15
clone_size: .
d_call: TRBD2
j_call: TRBJ2-7
v_call: TRBV6-5
cdr3_aa: CASRFASGGMYEQYF
cdr3_nt: TGTGCCAGCAGATTCGCTAGCGGGGGAATGTACGAGCAGTACTTC

cdr3_length: 15
clone_size: .
d_call: .
j_call: TRBJ1-1
v_call: TRBV6-5
cdr3_aa: CASSARSGSNTEAFF
cdr3_nt: TGTGCCAGCAGTGCTAGATCAGGGTCGAACACTGAAGCTTTCTTT

cdr3_length: 14
clone_size: .
d_call: .
j_call: TRBJ2-3
v_call: TRBV9
cdr3_aa: CASSPWEATDTQYF
cdr3_nt: TGTGCCAGCAGCCCCTGGGAAGCCACAGATACGCAGTATTTT

cdr3_length: 13
clone_size: .
d_call: TRBD1
j_call: TRBJ2-7
v_call: TRBV30
cdr3_aa: CAYSGGQSSEQYF
cdr3_nt: TGTGCCTACTCAGGGGGACAGTCGTCGGAGCAGTACTTC

cdr3_length: 14
clone_size: .
d_call: .
j_call: TRBJ2-7
v_call: TRBV13
cdr3_aa: CASSPGTPSYEQYF
cdr3_nt: TGTGCCAGCAGCCCCGGGACGCCTAGTTACGAGCAGTACTTC

cdr3_length: 16
clone_size: .
d_call: TRBD2
j_call: TRBJ2-1
v_call: TRBV10-3
cdr3_aa: CAISEGASGRGNEQFF
cdr3_nt: TGTGCCATCAGTGAGGGGGCTAGCGGGAGAGGCAATGAGCAGTTCTTC

cdr3_length: 17
clone_size: once
d_call: TRBD2
j_call: TRBJ2-7
v_call: TRBV4-1
cdr3_aa: CASSPTPTSGRPYEQYF
cdr3_nt: TGCGCCAGCAGCCCGACCCCGACTAGCGGGAGGCCCTACGAGCAGTACTTC

cdr3_length: 14
clone_size: few
d_call: TRBD2
j_call: TRBJ2-5
v_call: TRBV5-1
cdr3_aa: CASSLGLALETQYF
cdr3_nt: TGCGCCAGCAGCTTGGGACTAGCTCTTGAGACCCAGTACTTC

cdr3_length: 13
clone_size: few
d_call: TRBD1
j_call: TRBJ1-1
v_call: TRBV2
cdr3_aa: CASSGKGALVAFF
cdr3_nt: TGTGCCAGCAGTGGGAAGGGGGCGCTCGTAGCTTTCTTT

cdr3_length: 13
clone_size: .
d_call: TRBD1
j_call: TRBJ2-7
v_call: TRBV4-1
cdr3_aa: CASSPNQDREQYF
cdr3_nt: TGCGCCAGCAGCCCCAACCAGGACAGGGAGCAGTACTTC

cdr3_length: 15
clone_size: .
d_call: .
j_call: TRBJ1-1
v_call: TRBV5-1
cdr3_aa: CASSSEQGGWPEAFF
cdr3_nt: TGCGCCAGCAGCTCGGAGCAGGGAGGTTGGCCTGAAGCTTTCTTT

cdr3_length: 13
clone_size: .
d_call: .
j_call: TRBJ2-7
v_call: TRBV19
cdr3_aa: CASMSPNGLEQYF
cdr3_nt: TGTGCCAGTATGTCACCGAACGGTCTCGAGCAGTACTTC

cdr3_length: 13
clone_size: .
d_call: .
j_call: TRBJ1-1
v_call: TRBV27
cdr3_aa: CASSYKTNTEAFF
cdr3_nt: TGTGCCAGCAGTTATAAGACGAACACTGAAGCTTTCTTT

cdr3_length: 13
clone_size: .
d_call: .
j_call: TRBJ2-3
v_call: TRBV6-6
cdr3_aa: CASSVGPTDTQYF
cdr3_nt: TGTGCCAGTTCAGTGGGGCCCACAGATACGCAGTATTTT

cdr3_length: 14
clone_size: .
d_call: .
j_call: TRBJ1-1
v_call: TRBV18
cdr3_aa: CASSPGIQNTEAFF
cdr3_nt: TGTGCCAGCTCACCAGGAATTCAGAACACTGAAGCTTTCTTT

cdr3_length: 15
clone_size: once
d_call: TRBD1
j_call: TRBJ1-3
v_call: TRBV5-1
cdr3_aa: CASSSTGASGNTIYF
cdr3_nt: TGCGCCAGCAGCTCCACAGGGGCCTCTGGAAACACCATATATTTT

cdr3_length: 14
clone_size: .
d_call: .
j_call: TRBJ2-7
v_call: TRBV2
cdr3_aa: CASSERGQAYEQYF
cdr3_nt: TGTGCCAGCAGTGAAAGAGGGCAGGCCTACGAGCAGTACTTC

cdr3_length: 16
clone_size: .
d_call: TRBD2
j_call: TRBJ2-7
v_call: TRBV5-1
cdr3_aa: CASSTGTSGSSYEQYF
cdr3_nt: TGCGCCAGCAGCACGGGGACTAGCGGGAGCTCCTACGAGCAGTACTTC